This T cell receptor beta chain appears in the sequencing data of a study of blood T cell repertoires in COVID-19 (TCRdb year 2020). General notes on the study: The collaborator samples originated in the United States, Italy and Spain and spanned the acute and convalescent phases of COVID-19. The material from the prospective study consisted of cDNA or gDNA derived from T cells, B-cell-depleted T cells, or PBMCs. Subjects who had been exposed to COVID-19, were actively infected with it, or had recovered from it provided the deeply sampled blood TCRbeta repertoires that made up the dataset. The repertoires were made available in a free public database intended to serve as a resource for research on the immune response to SARS-CoV-2. The samples were drawn from the first 160 participants of the ongoing ImmuneRACE study and from 950 to 1,500 subjects provided by 6 global collaborators. A de-identified subject ID, COVID-19 status, age in years and sex were almost always included in the sample metadata. Where available, HLA class I and class II types were taken from metadata supplied by the sample provider and were not determined by assay-based typing. Results the study describes overall, beyond this receptor: How much clinical and demographic metadata was included differed by source and by participant, and the metadata was provided uncurated.

TCRbeta CDR3 regions were amplified from genomic DNA using the immunoSEQ Assay, a bias-controlled multiplex PCR. Per the authors' processing: Nucleated cell counts per sample were estimated from amplification of reference gene primers within the assay. Sequence reads were collapsed and filtered to measure the absolute abundance of every unique TCRbeta CDR3 rearrangement. For each sample, productive Simpson clonality was calculated as the square root of Simpson's diversity index over productive rearrangements. Sourced from immuneACCESS, this table was stored by TCRdb with only in-frame sequences that have V and J called. A share of the clones is absent; for the studies checked, an unresolved V gene accounts for under half, and the remainder has no known explanation. V, J and clone size were drawn from that table, and D and trimming were deduced from the DNA. The sample table records around 350,000 clones; 70% to 90% of these occur just once. Under 3% of the sample is in the top ten clones.

The collaborating institutions used their own protocols to collect whole blood in K2EDTA tubes. For TCRbeta analysis, collaborator samples were shipped as frozen whole blood, as isolated PBMCs, or as DNA extracted from either sample type. Note on this clone: What antigen it recognizes has not been identified. Qualities for individual bases were not recorded, and no much larger clone is one base off.

For CDR1 and CDR2, the germline V gene (reference sequence) lists MNHEY and SMNVEV. The V end loses 5 bases and the J end loses 0 bases, and a stretch of 20 bases separates them. The CDR3, cysteine through phenylalanine, is 18 amino acids long. Of all the DNA, just the CDR3 is kept, 54 bases in frame from base 1. The V and J genes are TRBV27 and TRBJ2-1; the D gene cannot be resolved reliably. The sequence came from a human donor in a cohort sampled during active COVID-19. Sequenced: peripheral blood. The DNA reads TGTGCCAGCAGTCCCCTCTCCTGGGCAGAGACCTCCTACAATGAGCAGTTCTTC. It specifies CASSPLSWAETSYNEQFF.